This T cell receptor (beta chain) was sequenced in a study of cytomegalovirus exposure and HLA in healthy donors. Overall study results and limits: Subsequent analysis found a tendency for first-cohort TCR clusters to co-occur within the 120 or so validation repertoires.

Profiling relied on immunoSEQ multiplex PCR, and the TCRdb table lists in-frame clones only, not all of them. The sample includes tens of thousands of clones, just over 90% of them seen just once. Looked up from germline, CDR1 is SNHLY and CDR2 is FYNNEI. The CDR3 has 14 residues. Trimming stripped 3 bases from V and 1 base from J, with 9 bases between. As regards this clone: Its antigen remains unknown.

V gene TRBV2 combines with J gene TRBJ1-1, with no clear D. Sequenced sample: PBMCs. This receptor was identified in a woman aged 18-29 years in good health and CMV-seronegative. In DNA form, the CDR3 reads TGTGCCAGCAGTGATCGGGGTTGGAACACTGAAGCTTTCTTT. Translated, it gives CASSDRGWNTEAFF.